This T cell receptor (beta chain) was sequenced in a study of identical twins. Study-wide points: With beta out-of-frame sequences, excess sharing by twins was weaker.

In regard to this clonotype: The antigen remains undetermined.

Germline CDR1 is DFQATT and CDR2 is SNEGSKA (reference sequence). This CDR3 spans 15 amino acids. V was shortened by 3 bases and J by 4 bases, with 16 bases between the two germline ends. TCRdb used MiXCR to reprocess the 5' RACE reads, holding one entry per CDR3 protein. The data contain approximately 530,000 distinct CDR3 sequences, 20% to 25% of them singletons. These data also formed part of another study, on yellow fever vaccine responses in identical twins.

This clonotype was obtained from a woman aged 18-29 years in good health. The V and J genes are TRBV20-1 and TRBJ2-1, with D tentatively TRBD2 (6 bases). Sequencing used CD4+ T cells sorted from blood. As DNA, the CDR3 is TGCAGTGCTAGGGGGCGGGGTCGGGAATACAATGAGCAGTTCTTC. It specifies CSARGRGREYNEQFF.